The present TCR beta chain was sequenced within a study of beta chain features in type 1 diabetes. The table lists this clone with a few counts. Its antigen remains unknown. Expressed TCRB transcripts were sequenced because the entire RNA isolate underwent reverse transcription. Sequencing used immunoSEQ multiplex PCR; TCRdb keeps in-frame clones, though not all of them. The sample holds a few hundred thousand clones, roughly 9.8% seen once. The germline V gene encodes CDR1 SEHNR and CDR2 FQNEAQ (reference sequence). The V gene end was trimmed by 6 bases and the J gene end by 5 bases; junction bases not matched to a gene: 12. There are 15 residues in the CDR3. Study outcomes and limitations: Type 1 diabetes patients had moderately but significantly shorter TCRB CDR3s in all four CD4+ subsets.

What was sequenced was central memory CD4+ T cells from blood. V and J are TRBV7-9 and TRBJ2-5; 7 bases are shared with TRBD2. This TCR was recovered from a man aged 25 to 40 with type 1 diabetes. The CDR3 sequence is CASRALGLETETQYF. For the CDR3, the DNA is TGTGCCAGCAGAGCTCTAGGACTAGAAACTGAGACCCAGTACTTC. Supplemented by reference TRBV7-9 and TRBJ2-5, the full variable domain reads DTGVSQNPRHKITKRGQNVTFRCDPISEHNRLYWYRQTLGQGPEFLTYFQNEAQLEKSRLLSDRFSAERPKGSFSTLEIQRTEQGDSAMYLCASRALGLETETQYFGPGTRLLVL.